This T cell receptor beta chain was captured by sequencing in a study of blood T cell repertoires in COVID-19. Looking at the study overall: Sources were T cells, B-cell-depleted T cells, or PBMCs; the material itself was cDNA or gDNA.

The CDR3 is 15 amino acids. V lost 5 bases to trimming and J lost 3 bases; unmatched junction nucleotides: 8. Germline CDR1 is MNHEY and CDR2 is SMNVEV (reference sequence). Authors' processing steps: Reference gene primer amplification in the assay estimated nucleated cell counts. Sequencing was performed with immunoSEQ multiplex PCR; in TCRdb, only in-frame clones are kept and a portion is missing. The V and J calls and clone size are taken from that table; D and trimming were inferred from the DNA. The sample includes some 250,000 clones, approximately 81% of them seen just once. J is TRBJ1-1 and V is TRBV27; 8 nucleotides align to TRBD1. The sequencing input was peripheral blood. The TCR sequence derives from a woman younger than 30 with acute or convalescent COVID-19. This CDR3 is CASSQGTGGYTEAFF. As DNA, the CDR3 is TGTGCCAGCAGTCAAGGGACAGGTGGGTACACTGAAGCTTTCTTT.